The next 19 T cell receptor beta chains were all read from a single sample in a study of glioma-infiltrating T cells listed by TCRdb under 2016. Sequencing used an Illumina MiSeq. TCR alpha and beta CDR3 regions were amplified with the iRepertoire nested amplicon-rescue multiplex PCR (arm-PCR) platform from RNA. TCRdb ran its own pipeline on the public reads, namely fastp trimming at Q25 and MiXCR clone calling, and kept in-frame beta chains. Duplicate CDR3 protein sequences are folded into a single record with the most common DNA and genes. Recorded for this sample are 150,000 to 200,000 distinct CDR3 sequences; around 32% of them occurred a single time. The ten most abundant clones make up roughly a fifth of the sample. Sequencing used glioma tissue, nonneoplastic brain tissue, or PBMCs (not recorded which). The source is a human donor with low-grade glioma or glioblastoma, undergoing nonglioma brain surgery, or in good health (not recorded which).

This clonotype occurred many times. The V call is TRBV7-2, the J call TRBJ2-2; TRBD2 aligns across 9 bases. Trimming removed 2 bases from V and 0 bases from J; junction bases left unmatched: 4. CDR1 is SGHTA and CDR2 is FQGNSA in the germline V gene. This CDR3 has 17 residues. The CDR3 DNA follows: TGTGCCAGCAGCTTATGGGCTAGCGGGACGAACACCGGGGAGCTGTTTTTT. It encodes CASSLWASGTNTGELFF.

This clonotype showed up many times. The chain has TRBV15 and TRBJ1-1, with D uncertain. The length of the CDR3 is 13 residues. The germline gives CDR1 LNHNV, CDR2 YYDKDF (reference sequence). Trimming shortened V by 6 bases and J by 0 bases, and 8 bases separated the two germline ends. This chain's CDR3 is CATRDDMNTEAFF. The CDR3, as DNA: TGTGCCACCAGAGACGATATGAACACTGAAGCTTTCTTT.

On this clonotype: A much more abundant neighbour one base away suggests this may be a read error. For the CDR3, the DNA is TGTGCCAGCAGTTTATCCTCGGGACAGGGCGTTAGGGAGACCCAGTACTTC. Its protein product is CASSLSSGQGVRETQYF. The gene calls are TRBV28 and TRBJ2-5; 9 bases are a match to TRBD1. Germline-derived CDR1 and CDR2 are MDHEN and SYDVKM. The V segment lost 1 base and the J segment 5 bases; nucleotides outside the gene matches: 11. The CDR3 is 17 residues long.

CDR3 amino acids: CSVETAYEQYF. CDR3 nucleotide sequence: TGCAGCGTCGAGACAGCCTACGAGCAGTACTTC. The V and J genes are TRBV29-1 and TRBJ2-7; maybe TRBD1 (5 bases). The CDR3 is 11 amino acids. V lost 6 bases to trimming and J lost 2 bases, with 8 bases between them. Germline V CDR1 and CDR2: SQVTM, ANQGSEA.

This clonotype was counted ten times or more. V gene TRBV20-1 combines with J gene TRBJ2-3; the match to TRBD2 covers 8 bases. V lost 1 base, J lost 6 bases, and 0 bases stayed unmatched. CDR3 length: 12 residues. CDR1 and CDR2 (germline): DFQATT, SNEGSKA (reference sequence). CDR3 sequence reads: CSARGTSDTQYF. The DNA for the CDR3 is TGCAGTGCTAGAGGGACTAGCGATACGCAGTATTTT.

J is TRBJ2-1 and V is TRBV5-4; TRBD2 matches at 9 bases. This CDR3 is built from 13 residues. The junction had 4 bases not matched to a gene; V was cut back by 3 bases and J by 9 bases. The germline V gene encodes CDR1 SGHNT and CDR2 YYREEE (reference sequence). This chain's CDR3 is CASSSRGGFEQFF. The CDR3 region has the DNA TGTGCCAGCAGCTCGCGGGGGGGATTTGAGCAGTTCTTC. Drawing the rest from reference TRBV5-4 and TRBJ2-1, the complete variable domain is ETGVTQSPTHLIKTRGQQVTLRCSSQSGHNTVSWYQQALGQGPQFIFQYYREEENGRGNFPPRFSGLQFPNYSSELNVNALELDDSALYLCASSSRGGFEQFFGPGTRLTVL.

With respect to this clonotype: A read error may account for a junction end that differs from germline. This CDR3 reads CASSTPGADTQYF. As DNA, the CDR3 is TGTGCCAGCTCAACACCGGGAGCCGATACGCAGTATTTT. J is TRBJ2-3 and V is TRBV18, with a tentative D call TRBD2 (6 bases). There are 13 residues in the CDR3. CDR1 KGHSH and CDR2 LQKENI come from the germline V gene.

This clonotype came up many times. The chain is built from TRBV6-2 or TRBV6-3 and TRBJ2-7; 7 nucleotides align to TRBD1. V gave up 7 bases and J gave up 1 base; unmatched junction bases: 4. Germline V gene data show CDR1 as MNHEY and CDR2 as SVGEGT. CDR3 size: 13 residues. The CDR3 loop is CASTSTGSYEQYF. CDR3 nucleotide sequence: TGTGCCAGCACCTCGACAGGGTCCTACGAGCAGTACTTC.

The V call is TRBV6-6, the J call TRBJ2-3; possible D gene TRBD2, 6 bases. V was clipped by 5 bases and J by 7 bases, with 22 bases between them. CDR3 length: 16 amino acids. Per the germline V gene, CDR1 is MNHNY and CDR2 is SVGAGI (reference sequence). The CDR3 coding sequence is TGTGCCAGCAGTCCCATAGCGGTGAGGGGAACGAATACGCAGTATTTT. Protein sequence: CASSPIAVRGTNTQYF.

Notes on this clonotype: A much more abundant neighbour one base away suggests this may be a read error. This chain joins TRBV5-4 and TRBJ1-6, with D uncertain. The germline V gene encodes CDR1 SGHNT and CDR2 YYREEE (reference sequence). The CDR3 runs 13 residues. The CDR3 loop reads CASRPDYNSLLHF. Here the CDR3 DNA reads TGTGCCAGCAGGCCGGACTATAATTCACTCCTCCACTTT. The full variable domain, its missing parts supplied by reference TRBV5-4 and TRBJ1-6, is ETGVTQSPTHLIKTRGQQVTLRCSSQSGHNTVSWYQQALGQGPQFIFQYYREEENGRGNFPPRFSGLQFPNYSSELNVNALELDDSALYLCASRPDYNSLLHFGNGTRLTVT.

The chain is built from TRBV29-1 and TRBJ2-2; D is ambiguous. The germline V gene has CDR1 SQVTM and CDR2 ANQGSEA. V dropped 7 bases and J dropped 1 base, with 7 bases sitting between them. This CDR3 spans 12 amino acids. CDR3 region: CSAPQNTGELFF. For the CDR3, the DNA is TGCAGCGCCCCCCAGAACACCGGGGAGCTGTTTTTT.

Notes on this clonotype: This sequence may be a read error, since a much larger clone differs from it by one base. The CDR3 sequence is CASSKGTSGRDTDTQYF. CDR3 DNA sequence: TGCGCCAGCAGCAAAGGGACTAGCGGGAGGGACACAGATACGCAGTATTTT. The chain links TRBV4-1 to TRBJ2-3; 16 bases map to TRBD2. V shed 5 bases and J 2 bases; nucleotides not matched to a gene: 4. The CDR3 covers 17 residues. Germline loops: CDR1 MGHRA, CDR2 YSYEKL.

Remarks on this clonotype: This may stem from a read error, because a much larger clone lies one nucleotide away. The chain couples TRBV7-2 to TRBJ2-7, with no clear D. The CDR3 covers 15 residues. In germline, CDR1 is SGHTA, CDR2 FQGNSA. The V end lost 1 base, the J end lost 2 bases, and 12 bases lay between the germline ends. CDR3 DNA: TGTGCCAGCAGCTTAGGGCCGGGTGGCCCCTACGAGCAGTACTTC. Protein: CASSLGPGGPYEQYF.

V gene TRBV5-1 combines with J gene TRBJ2-1, with D possibly matching TRBD1 (6 bases). The germline gives CDR1 SGHRS, CDR2 YFSETQ. This CDR3 is 14 amino acids long. V was clipped by 4 bases and J by 7 bases, with 15 bases between them. CDR3 DNA sequence: TGCGCCAGCAGCCAACTACAGGGTTCGAATGAGCAGTTCTTC. The encoded protein is CASSQLQGSNEQFF.

The sample holds many counts of this clonotype. The J gene is TRBJ1-2, the V gene TRBV19, with TRBD1 identical over 9 bases. Germline assignment: CDR1 LNHDA and CDR2 SQIVND (reference sequence). This CDR3 comprises 13 residues. Trimming took 6 bases from V and 3 from J; bases not matched to a gene: 2. The CDR3 DNA reads TGTGCCAGTAGCCGGACAGGGGACTATGGCTACACCTTC. This codes for CASSRTGDYGYTF.

This clonotype was seen repeatedly, ten times or more. The CDR3 DNA reads TGTGCCAGCAGCTCGAGGGACAGGTCCTACACTGAAGCTTTCTTT. This encodes CASSSRDRSYTEAFF. The chain has TRBV5-4 and TRBJ1-1; 8 bases line up with TRBD1. The junction had 7 bases not matched to a gene; V was cut back by 3 bases and J by 3 bases. The CDR3 spans 15 residues. CDR1 is SGHNT, CDR2 YYREEE, per germline (reference sequence).

This rearrangement joins TRBV27 to TRBJ1-6; unclear D gene. CDR3 size: 15 residues. Germline assignment: CDR1 MNHEY and CDR2 SMNVEV (reference sequence). The V end lost 3 bases, the J end lost 6 bases, and 12 bases lay between the germline ends. The CDR3 here is CASSLAGLSNSPLHF. The CDR3, as DNA: TGTGCCAGCAGTTTGGCAGGACTGAGTAATTCACCCCTCCACTTT.

As for this clonotype: One junction end does not reproduce the germline sequence, and a read error may be involved. As DNA, the CDR3 is TGTGCCAGCAACCAAGGCGGACTAGCGGGGGGGGAAGAGACCCAGTACTTC. This translates into CASNQGGLAGGEETQYF. This chain links TRBV3-1 with TRBJ2-5, with TRBD2 matching over 15 bases. The CDR3 covers 17 residues. CDR1 is LGHDT and CDR2 is YNNKEL in the germline V gene (reference sequence).

There are many counts of this clonotype. The chain links TRBV20-1 to TRBJ2-3, with D perhaps being TRBD1 or TRBD2 (5 bases each). The CDR3 sequence is 13 residues long. Trimming took off 6 bases at V and 3 bases at J, with 13 bases between the two ends. Germline assignment: CDR1 DFQATT and CDR2 SNEGSKA (reference sequence). The CDR3, as DNA: TGCAGTGCCCCGGGGCTAAGAACAGATACGCAGTATTTT. Translated: CSAPGLRTDTQYF.